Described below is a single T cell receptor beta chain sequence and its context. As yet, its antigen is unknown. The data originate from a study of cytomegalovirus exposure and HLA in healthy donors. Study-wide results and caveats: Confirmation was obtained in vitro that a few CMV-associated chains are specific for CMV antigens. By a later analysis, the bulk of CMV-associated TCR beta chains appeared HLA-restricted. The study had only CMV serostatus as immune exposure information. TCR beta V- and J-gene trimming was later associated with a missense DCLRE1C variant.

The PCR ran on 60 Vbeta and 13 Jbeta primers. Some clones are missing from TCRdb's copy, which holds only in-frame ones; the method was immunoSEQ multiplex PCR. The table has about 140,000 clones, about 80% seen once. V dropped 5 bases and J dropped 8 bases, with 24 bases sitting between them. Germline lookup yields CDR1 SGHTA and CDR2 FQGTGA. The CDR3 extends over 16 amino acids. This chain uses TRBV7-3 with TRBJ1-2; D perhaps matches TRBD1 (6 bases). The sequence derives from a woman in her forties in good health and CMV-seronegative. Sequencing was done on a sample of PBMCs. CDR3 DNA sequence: TGTGCCAGCAGCAAAACGGGGGGCGGGGAAGTGAGGGGCTACACCTTC. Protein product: CASSKTGGGEVRGYTF.